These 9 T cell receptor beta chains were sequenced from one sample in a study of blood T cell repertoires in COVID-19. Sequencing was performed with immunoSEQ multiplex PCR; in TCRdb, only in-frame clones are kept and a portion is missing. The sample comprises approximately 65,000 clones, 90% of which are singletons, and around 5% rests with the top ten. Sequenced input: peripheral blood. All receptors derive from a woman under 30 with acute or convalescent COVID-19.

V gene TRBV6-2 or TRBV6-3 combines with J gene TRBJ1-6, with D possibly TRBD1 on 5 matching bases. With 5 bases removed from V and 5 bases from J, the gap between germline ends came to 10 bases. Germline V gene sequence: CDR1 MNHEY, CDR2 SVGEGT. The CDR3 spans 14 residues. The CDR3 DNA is TGTGCCAGCAGTCCGGCCAGGGATAATTCACCCCTCCACTTT. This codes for CASSPARDNSPLHF.

The CDR3 reads CASSSGLASYEQYF. The DNA for the CDR3 is TGTGCCAGCAGCTCGGGACTAGCTTCCTACGAGCAGTACTTC. The rearrangement uses TRBV5-6 and TRBJ2-7; 9 bases map to TRBD2. This CDR3 has 14 amino acids. Trimming removed 3 bases from V and 1 base from J; junction bases left unmatched: 2. Germline V gene data show CDR1 as SGHDT and CDR2 as YYEEEE.

This CDR3 is CSVGQSNTEAFF. The CDR3 DNA follows: TGCAGCGTTGGACAGTCGAACACTGAAGCTTTCTTT. The rearrangement joins TRBV29-1 to TRBJ1-1; tentative D call: TRBD1 (5 bases). Germline lookup yields CDR1 SQVTM and CDR2 ANQGSEA. Deletions cut 4 bases from V and 1 base from J, with 7 bases between. This CDR3 has 12 residues.

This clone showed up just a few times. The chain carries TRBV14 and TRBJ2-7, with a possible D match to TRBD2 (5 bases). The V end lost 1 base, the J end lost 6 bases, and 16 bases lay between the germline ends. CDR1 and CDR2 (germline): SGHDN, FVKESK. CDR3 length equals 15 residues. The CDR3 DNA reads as TGTGCCAGCAGCCAAGGACGGGCTGGACGGGGCGAGCAGTACTTC. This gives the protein CASSQGRAGRGEQYF. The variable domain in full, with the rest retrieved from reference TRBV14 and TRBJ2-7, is EAGVTQFPSHSVIEKGQTVTLRCDPISGHDNLYWYRRVMGKEIKFLLHFVKESKQDESGMPNNRFLAERTGGTYSTLKVQPAELEDSGVYFCASSQGRAGRGEQYFGPGTRLTVT.

The CDR3, as DNA: TGTGCCAGTAGGCGGACAGGGGTGGCTTTCTCTGGAAACACCATATATTTT. Encoded protein: CASRRTGVAFSGNTIYF. V usage is TRBV19 and J usage is TRBJ1-3, with 9 bases identical to TRBD1. V dropped 6 bases and J dropped 0; count of bases not matched to a gene: 9. Germline-derived CDR1 and CDR2 are LNHDA and SQIVND (reference sequence). This CDR3 contains 17 residues.

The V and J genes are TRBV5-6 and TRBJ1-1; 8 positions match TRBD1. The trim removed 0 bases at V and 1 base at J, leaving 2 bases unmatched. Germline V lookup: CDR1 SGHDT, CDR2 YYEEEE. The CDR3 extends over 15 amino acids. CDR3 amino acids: CASSLGQGRNTEAFF. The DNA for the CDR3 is TGTGCCAGCAGCTTGGGACAGGGGCGGAACACTGAAGCTTTCTTT.

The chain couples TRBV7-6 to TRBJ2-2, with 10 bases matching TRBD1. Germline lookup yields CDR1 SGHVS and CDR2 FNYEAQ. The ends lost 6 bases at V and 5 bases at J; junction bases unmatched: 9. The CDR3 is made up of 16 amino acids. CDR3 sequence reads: CASRGDRGLGTGELFF. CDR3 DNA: TGTGCCAGCAGAGGAGACAGGGGGCTCGGAACCGGGGAGCTGTTTTTT.

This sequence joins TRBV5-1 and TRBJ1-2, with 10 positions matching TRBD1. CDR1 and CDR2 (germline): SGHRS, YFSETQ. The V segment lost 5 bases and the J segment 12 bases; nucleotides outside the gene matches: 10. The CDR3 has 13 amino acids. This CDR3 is CASSRTGGDIDTF. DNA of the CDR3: TGCGCCAGCAGTCGGACAGGGGGAGACATCGACACCTTC.

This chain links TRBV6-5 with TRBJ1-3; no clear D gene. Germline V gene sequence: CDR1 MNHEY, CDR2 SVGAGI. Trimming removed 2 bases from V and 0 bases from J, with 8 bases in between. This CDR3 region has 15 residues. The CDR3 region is CASSYDGSSGNTIYF. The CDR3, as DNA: TGTGCCAGCAGTTACGACGGGAGCTCTGGAAACACCATATATTTT.